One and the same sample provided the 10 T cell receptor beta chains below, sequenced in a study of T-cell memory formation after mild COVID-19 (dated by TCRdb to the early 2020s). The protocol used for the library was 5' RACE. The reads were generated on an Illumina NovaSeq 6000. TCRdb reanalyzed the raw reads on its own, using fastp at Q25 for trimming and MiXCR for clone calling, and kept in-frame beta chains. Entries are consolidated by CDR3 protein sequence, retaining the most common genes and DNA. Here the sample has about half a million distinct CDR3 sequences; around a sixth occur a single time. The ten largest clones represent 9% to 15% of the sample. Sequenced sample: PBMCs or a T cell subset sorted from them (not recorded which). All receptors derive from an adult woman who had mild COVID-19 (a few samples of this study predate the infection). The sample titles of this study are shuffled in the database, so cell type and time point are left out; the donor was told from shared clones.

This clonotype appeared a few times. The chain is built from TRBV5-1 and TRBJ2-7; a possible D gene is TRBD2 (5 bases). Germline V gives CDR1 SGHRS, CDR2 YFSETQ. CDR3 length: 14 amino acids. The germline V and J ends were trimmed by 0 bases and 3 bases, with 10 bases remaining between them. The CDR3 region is CASSLAAADYEQYF. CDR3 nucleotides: TGCGCCAGCAGCTTGGCGGCAGCGGACTACGAGCAGTACTTC.

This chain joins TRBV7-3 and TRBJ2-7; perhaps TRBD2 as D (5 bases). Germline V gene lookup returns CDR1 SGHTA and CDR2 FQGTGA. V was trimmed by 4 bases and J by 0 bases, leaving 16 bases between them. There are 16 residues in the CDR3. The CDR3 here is CASSSPRGPSSYEQYF. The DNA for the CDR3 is TGTGCCAGCAGCTCCCCACGGGGTCCGAGCTCCTACGAGCAGTACTTC.

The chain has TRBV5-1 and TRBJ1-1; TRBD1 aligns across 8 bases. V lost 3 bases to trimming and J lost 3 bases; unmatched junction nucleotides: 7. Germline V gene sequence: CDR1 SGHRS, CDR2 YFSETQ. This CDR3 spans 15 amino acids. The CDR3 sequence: CASSSGDRGDTEAFF. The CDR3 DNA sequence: TGCGCCAGCAGCTCGGGAGACAGGGGAGACACTGAAGCTTTCTTT.

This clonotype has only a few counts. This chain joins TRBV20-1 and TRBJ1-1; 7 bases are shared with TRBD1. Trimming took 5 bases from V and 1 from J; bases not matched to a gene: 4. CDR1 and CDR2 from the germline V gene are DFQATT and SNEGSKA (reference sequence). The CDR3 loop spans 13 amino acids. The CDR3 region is CSALRTGNTEAFF. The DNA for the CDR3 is TGCAGTGCTCTCCGGACAGGGAACACTGAAGCTTTCTTT.

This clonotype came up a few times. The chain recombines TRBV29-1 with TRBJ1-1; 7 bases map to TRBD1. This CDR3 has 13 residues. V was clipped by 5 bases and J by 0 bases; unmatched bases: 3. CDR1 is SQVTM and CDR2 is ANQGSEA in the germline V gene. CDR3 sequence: CSVQGTVNTEAFF. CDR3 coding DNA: TGCAGCGTTCAAGGGACAGTGAACACTGAAGCTTTCTTT.

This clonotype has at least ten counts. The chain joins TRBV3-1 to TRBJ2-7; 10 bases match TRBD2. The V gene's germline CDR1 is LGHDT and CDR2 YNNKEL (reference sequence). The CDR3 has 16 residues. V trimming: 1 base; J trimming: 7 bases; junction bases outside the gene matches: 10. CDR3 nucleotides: TGTGCCAGCAGCCAAGGGACTAGCGGCAGGCTCTGGGAGCAGTACTTC. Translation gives CASSQGTSGRLWEQYF.

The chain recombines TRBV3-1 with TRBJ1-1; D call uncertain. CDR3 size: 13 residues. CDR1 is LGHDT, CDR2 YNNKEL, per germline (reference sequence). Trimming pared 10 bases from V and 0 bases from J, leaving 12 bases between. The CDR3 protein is CATRREMNTEAFF. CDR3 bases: TGTGCCACCCGACGGGAGATGAACACTGAAGCTTTCTTT. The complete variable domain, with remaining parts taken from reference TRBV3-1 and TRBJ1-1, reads DTAVSQTPKYLVTQMGNDKSIKCEQNLGHDTMYWYKQDSKKFLKIMFSYNNKELIINETVPNRFSPKSPDKAHLNLHINSLELGDSAVYFCATRREMNTEAFFGQGTRLTVV.

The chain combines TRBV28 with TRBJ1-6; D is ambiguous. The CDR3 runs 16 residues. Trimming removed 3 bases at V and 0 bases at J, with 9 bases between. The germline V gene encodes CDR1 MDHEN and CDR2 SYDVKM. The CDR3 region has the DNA TGTGCCAGCAGTTTCTTGGGGAGCTCCTATAATTCACCCCTCCACTTT. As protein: CASSFLGSSYNSPLHF.

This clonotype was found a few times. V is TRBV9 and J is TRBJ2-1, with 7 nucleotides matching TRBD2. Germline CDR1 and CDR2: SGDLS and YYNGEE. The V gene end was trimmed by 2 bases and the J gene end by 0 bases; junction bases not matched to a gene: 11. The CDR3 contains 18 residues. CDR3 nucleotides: TGTGCCAGCAGCGTGTCGGGGCGTCGGACTAGCTCCTACAATGAGCAGTTCTTC. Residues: CASSVSGRRTSSYNEQFF.

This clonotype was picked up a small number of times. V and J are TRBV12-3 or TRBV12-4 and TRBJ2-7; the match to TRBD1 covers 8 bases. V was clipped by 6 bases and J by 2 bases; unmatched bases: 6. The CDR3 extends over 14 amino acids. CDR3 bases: TGTGCCAGCAGGCCGTCGGGACAGGCCTACGAGCAGTACTTC. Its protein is CASRPSGQAYEQYF.